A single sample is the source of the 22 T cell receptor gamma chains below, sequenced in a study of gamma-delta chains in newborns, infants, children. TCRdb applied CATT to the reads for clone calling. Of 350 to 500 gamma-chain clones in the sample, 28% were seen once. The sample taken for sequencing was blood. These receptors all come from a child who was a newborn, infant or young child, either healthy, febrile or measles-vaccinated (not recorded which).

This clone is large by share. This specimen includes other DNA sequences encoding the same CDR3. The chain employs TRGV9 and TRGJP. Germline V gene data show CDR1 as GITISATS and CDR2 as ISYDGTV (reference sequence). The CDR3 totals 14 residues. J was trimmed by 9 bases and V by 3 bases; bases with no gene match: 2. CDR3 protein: CALWERLGKKIKVF. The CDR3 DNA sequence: TGTGCCTTGTGGGAGAGGTTGGGCAAAAAAATCAAGGTATTT.

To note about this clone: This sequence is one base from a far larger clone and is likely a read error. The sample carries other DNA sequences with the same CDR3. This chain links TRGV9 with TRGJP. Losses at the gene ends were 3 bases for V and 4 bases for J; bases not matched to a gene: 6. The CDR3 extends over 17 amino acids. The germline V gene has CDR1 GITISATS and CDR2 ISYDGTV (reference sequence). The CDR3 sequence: CALWETPQELGKKIKVF. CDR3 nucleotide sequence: TGTGCCTTGTGGGAGACTCCACAAGAGTTGGGCAAAAAAATCAAGGTATTT.

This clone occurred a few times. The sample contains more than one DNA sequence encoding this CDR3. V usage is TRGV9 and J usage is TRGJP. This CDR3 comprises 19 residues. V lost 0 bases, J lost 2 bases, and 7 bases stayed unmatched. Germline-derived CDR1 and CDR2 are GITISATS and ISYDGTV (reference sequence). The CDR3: CALWEVYYRQELGKKIKVF. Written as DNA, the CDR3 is TGTGCCTTGTGGGAGGTGTATTACCGGCAAGAGTTGGGCAAAAAAATCAAGGTATTT.

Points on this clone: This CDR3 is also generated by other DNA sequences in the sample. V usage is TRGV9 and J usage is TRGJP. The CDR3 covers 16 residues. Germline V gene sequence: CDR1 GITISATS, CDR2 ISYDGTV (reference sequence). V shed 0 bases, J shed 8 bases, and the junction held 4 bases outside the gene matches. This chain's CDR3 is CALWEVRQLGKKIKVF. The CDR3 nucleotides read TGTGCCTTGTGGGAGGTGCGCCAGTTGGGCAAAAAAATCAAGGTATTT.

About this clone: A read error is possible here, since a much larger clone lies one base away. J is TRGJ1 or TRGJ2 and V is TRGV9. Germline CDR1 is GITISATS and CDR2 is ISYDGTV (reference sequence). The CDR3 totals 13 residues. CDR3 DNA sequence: TGTGCCCTGTGGGACCTTACTTATTATAAGAAACTCTTT. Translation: CALWDLTYYKKLF.

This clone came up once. In DNA form, the CDR3 reads TGTGCCTTGTGGGAGGTGAAACCTTATTATAAGAAACTCTTT. As protein: CALWEVKPYYKKLF. The genes are TRGV9 and TRGJ1 or TRGJ2. J was trimmed by 3 bases and V by 0 bases; bases with no gene match: 5. Germline CDR1 is GITISATS and CDR2 is ISYDGTV (reference sequence). The CDR3 extends over 14 amino acids.

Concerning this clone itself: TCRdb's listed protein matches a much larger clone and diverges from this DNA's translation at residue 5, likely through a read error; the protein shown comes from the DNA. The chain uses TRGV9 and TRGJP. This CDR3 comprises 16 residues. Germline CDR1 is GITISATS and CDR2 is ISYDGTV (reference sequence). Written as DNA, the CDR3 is TGTGCCTTGTGGGGGGTGCGGGAGTTGGGCAAAAAAATCAAGGTATTT. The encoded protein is CALWGVRELGKKIKVF.

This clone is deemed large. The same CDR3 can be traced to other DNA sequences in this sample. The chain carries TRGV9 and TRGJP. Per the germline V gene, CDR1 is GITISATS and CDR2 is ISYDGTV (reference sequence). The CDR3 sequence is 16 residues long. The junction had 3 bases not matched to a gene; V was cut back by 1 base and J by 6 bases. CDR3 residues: CALWEVGELGKKIKVF. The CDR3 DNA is TGTGCCTTGTGGGAGGTAGGAGAGTTGGGCAAAAAAATCAAGGTATTT.

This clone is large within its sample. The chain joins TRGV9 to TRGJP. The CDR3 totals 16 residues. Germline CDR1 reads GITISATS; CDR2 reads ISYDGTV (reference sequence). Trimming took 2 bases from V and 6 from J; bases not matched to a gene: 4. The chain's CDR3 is CALWEARELGKKIKVF. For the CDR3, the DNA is TGTGCCTTGTGGGAGGCGCGAGAGTTGGGCAAAAAAATCAAGGTATTT.

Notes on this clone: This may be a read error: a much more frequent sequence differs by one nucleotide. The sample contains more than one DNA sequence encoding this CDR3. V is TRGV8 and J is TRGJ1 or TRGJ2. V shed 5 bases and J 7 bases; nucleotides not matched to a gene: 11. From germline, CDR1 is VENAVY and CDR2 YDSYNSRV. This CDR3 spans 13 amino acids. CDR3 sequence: CATWGGFRYKKLF. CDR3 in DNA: TGTGCCACCTGGGGGGGCTTCCGGTATAAGAAACTCTTT.

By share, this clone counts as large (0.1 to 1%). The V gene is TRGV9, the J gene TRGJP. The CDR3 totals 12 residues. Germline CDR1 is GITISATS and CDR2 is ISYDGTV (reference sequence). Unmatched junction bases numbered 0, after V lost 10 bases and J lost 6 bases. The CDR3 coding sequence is TGTGCCTTAGAGTTGGGCAAAAAAATCAAGGTATTT. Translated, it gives CALELGKKIKVF.

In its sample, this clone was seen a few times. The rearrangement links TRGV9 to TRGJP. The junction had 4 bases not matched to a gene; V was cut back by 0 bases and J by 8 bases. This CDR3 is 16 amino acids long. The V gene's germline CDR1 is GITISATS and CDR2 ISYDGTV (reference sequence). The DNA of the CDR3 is TGTGCCTTGTGGGAGGTGCCACAGTTGGGCAAAAAAATCAAGGTATTT. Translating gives CALWEVPQLGKKIKVF.

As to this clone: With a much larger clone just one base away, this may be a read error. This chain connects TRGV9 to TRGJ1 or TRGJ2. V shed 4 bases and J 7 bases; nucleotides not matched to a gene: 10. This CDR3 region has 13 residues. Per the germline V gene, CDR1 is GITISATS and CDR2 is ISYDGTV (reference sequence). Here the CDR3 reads CALWDPQRYKKLF. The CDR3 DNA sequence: TGTGCCTTGTGGGACCCTCAGCGGTATAAGAAACTCTTT.

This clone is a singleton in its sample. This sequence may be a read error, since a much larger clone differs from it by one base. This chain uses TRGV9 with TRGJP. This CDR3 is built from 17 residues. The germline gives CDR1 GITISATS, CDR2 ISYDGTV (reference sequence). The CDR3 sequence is CALRELHSELGKKIKVF. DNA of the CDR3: TGTGCCTTGCGGGAGCTGCACAGCGAGTTGGGCAAAAAAATCAAGGTATTT.

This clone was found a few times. DNA of the CDR3: TGTGCCTTGTGGGAGGACCAAGAGTTGGGCAAAAAAATCAAGGTATTT. Translating gives CALWEDQELGKKIKVF. The chain employs TRGV9 and TRGJP. The CDR3 contains 16 residues. J lost 4 bases, V lost 2 bases, and 2 bases had no gene match. Germline loops: CDR1 GITISATS, CDR2 ISYDGTV (reference sequence).

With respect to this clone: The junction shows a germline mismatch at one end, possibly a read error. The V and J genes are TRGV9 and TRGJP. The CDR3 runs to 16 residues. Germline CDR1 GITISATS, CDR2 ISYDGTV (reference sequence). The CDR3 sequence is CALWEPQEVGKKIKVF. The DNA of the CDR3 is TGTGCCTTGTGGGAGCCGCAAGAGGTGGGCAAAAAAATCAAGGTATTT.

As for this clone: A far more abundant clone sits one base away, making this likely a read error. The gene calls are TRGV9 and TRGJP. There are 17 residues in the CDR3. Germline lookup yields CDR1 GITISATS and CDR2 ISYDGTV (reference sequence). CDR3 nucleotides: TGTGCCTCGTGGGAGGCCGTTCAAGAGTTGGGCAAAAAAATCAAGGTATTT. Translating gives CASWEAVQELGKKIKVF.

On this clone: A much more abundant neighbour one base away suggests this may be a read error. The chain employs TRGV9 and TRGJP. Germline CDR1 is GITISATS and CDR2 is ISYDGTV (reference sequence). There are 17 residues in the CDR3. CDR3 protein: CALWEVAQESGKKIKVF. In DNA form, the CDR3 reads TGTGCCTTGTGGGAGGTGGCCCAAGAGTCGGGCAAAAAAATCAAGGTATTT.

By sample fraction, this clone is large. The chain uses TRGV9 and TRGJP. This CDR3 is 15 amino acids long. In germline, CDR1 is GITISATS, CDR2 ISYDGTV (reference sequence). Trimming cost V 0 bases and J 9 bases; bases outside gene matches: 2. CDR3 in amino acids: CALWEVTLGKKIKVF. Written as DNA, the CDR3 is TGTGCCTTGTGGGAGGTGACGTTGGGCAAAAAAATCAAGGTATTT.

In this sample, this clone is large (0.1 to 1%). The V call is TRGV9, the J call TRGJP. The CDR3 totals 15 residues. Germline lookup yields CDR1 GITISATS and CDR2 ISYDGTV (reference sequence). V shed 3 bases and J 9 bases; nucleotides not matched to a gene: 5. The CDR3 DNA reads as TGTGCCTTGTGGGAGAGGAGGTTGGGCAAAAAAATCAAGGTATTT. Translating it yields CALWERRLGKKIKVF.

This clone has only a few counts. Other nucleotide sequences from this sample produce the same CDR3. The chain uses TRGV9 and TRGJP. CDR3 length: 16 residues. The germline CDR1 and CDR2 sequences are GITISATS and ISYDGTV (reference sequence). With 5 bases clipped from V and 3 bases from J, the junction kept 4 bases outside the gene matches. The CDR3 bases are TGTGCCTTGTGGGGACCGCAAGAGTTGGGCAAAAAAATCAAGGTATTT. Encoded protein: CALWGPQELGKKIKVF.

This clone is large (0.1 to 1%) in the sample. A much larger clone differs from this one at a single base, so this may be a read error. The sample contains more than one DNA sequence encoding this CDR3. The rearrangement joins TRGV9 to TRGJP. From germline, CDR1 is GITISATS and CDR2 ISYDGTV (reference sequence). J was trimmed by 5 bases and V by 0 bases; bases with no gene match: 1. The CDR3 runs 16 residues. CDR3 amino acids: CALWEVKELGKKIKVF. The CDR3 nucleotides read TGTGCCTTGTGGGAGGTGAAAGAGTTGGGCAAAAAAATCAAGGTATTT.